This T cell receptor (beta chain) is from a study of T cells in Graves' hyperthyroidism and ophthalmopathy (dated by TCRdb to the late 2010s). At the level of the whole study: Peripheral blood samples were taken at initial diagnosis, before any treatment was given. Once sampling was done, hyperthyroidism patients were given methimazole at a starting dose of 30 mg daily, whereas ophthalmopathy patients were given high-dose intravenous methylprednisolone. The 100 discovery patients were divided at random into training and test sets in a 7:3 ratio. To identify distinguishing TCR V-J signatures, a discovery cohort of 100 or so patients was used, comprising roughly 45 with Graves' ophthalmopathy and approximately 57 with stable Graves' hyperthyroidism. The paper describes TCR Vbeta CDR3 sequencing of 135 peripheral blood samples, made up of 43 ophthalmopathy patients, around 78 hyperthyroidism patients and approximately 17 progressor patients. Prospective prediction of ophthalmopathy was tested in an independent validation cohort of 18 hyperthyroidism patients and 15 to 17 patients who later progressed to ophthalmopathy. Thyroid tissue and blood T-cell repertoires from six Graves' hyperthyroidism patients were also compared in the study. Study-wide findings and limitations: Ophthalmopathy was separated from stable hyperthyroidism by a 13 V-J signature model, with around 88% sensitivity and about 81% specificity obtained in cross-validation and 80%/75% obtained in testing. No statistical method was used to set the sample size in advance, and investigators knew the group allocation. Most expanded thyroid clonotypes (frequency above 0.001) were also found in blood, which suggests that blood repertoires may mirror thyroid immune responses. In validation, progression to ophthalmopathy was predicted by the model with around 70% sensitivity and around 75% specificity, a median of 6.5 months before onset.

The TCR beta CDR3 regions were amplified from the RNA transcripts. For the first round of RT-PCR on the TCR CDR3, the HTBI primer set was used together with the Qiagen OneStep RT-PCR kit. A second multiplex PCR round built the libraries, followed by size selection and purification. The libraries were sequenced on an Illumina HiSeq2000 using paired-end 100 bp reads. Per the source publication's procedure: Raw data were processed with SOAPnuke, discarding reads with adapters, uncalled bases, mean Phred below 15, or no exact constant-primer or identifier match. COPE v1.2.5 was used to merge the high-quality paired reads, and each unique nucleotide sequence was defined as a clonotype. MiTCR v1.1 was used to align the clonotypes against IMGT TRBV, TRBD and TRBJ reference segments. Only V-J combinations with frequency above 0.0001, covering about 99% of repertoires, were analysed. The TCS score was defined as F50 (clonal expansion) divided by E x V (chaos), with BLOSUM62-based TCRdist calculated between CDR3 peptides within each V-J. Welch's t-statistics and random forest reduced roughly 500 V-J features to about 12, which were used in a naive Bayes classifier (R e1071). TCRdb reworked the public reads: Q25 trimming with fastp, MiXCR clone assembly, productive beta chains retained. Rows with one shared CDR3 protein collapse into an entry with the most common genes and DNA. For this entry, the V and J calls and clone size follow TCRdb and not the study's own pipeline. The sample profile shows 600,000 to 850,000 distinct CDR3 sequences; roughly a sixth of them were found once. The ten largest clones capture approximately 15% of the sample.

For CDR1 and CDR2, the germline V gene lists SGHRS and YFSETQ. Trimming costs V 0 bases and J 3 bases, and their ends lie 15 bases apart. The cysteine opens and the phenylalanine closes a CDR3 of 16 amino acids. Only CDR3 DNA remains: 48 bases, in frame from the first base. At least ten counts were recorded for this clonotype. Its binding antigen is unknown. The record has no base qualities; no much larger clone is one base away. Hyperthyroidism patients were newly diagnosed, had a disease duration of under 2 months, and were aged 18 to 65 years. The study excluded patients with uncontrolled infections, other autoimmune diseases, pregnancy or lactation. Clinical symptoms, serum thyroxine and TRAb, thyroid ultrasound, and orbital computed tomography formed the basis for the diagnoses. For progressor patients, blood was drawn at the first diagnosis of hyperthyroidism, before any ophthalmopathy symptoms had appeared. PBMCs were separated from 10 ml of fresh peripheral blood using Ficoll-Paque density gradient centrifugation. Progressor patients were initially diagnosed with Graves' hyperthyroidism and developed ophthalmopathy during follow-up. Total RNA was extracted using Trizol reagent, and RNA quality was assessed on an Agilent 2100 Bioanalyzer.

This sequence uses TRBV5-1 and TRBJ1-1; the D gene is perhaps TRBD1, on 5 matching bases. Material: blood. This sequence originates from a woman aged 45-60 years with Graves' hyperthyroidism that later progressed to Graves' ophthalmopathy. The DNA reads TGCGCCAGCAGCTTGGGGAGTAGGGGCATCGACACTGAAGCTTTCTTT. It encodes CASSLGSRGIDTEAFF.